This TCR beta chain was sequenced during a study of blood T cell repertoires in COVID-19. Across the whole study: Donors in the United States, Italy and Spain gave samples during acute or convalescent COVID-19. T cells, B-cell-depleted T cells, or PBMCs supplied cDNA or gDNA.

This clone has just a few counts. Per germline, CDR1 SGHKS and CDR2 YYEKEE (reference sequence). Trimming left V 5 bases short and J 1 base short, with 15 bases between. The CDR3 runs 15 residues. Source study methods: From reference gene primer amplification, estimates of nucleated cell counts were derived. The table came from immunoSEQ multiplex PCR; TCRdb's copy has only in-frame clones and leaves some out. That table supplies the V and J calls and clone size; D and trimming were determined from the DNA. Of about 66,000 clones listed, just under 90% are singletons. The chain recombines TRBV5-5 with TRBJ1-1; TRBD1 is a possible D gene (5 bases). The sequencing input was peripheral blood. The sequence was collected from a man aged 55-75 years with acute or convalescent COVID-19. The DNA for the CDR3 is TGTGCCAGCAGGGCCGTGGGACTGCCGAACACTGAAGCTTTCTTT. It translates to CASRAVGLPNTEAFF.